Shown below are 25 T cell receptor beta chains from a single sample sequenced in a study of early T cells in non-severe SARS-CoV-2 infection. TCRdb independently ran MiXCR on the 5' RACE reads; one entry per CDR3 protein. The data hold around 67,000 distinct CDR3 sequences, with approximately 10% observed a single time. The sample in question was whole blood, obtained at baseline. The source of these receptors is an adult who was a healthcare worker with PCR-confirmed SARS-CoV-2 infection or an uninfected control (not recorded which).

This clonotype was detected ten times or more. CDR3 loop: CASSPNQVRQETQYF. The CDR3 bases are TGTGCCAGCTCACCGAATCAGGTTCGACAAGAGACCCAGTACTTC. V is TRBV18 and J is TRBJ2-5; D not certain. The V end was cut by 3 bases, the J end by 2 bases, with 13 bases between. The CDR3 length is 15 residues. Germline CDR1 reads KGHSH; CDR2 reads LQKENI.

V and J are TRBV6-6 and TRBJ1-1; D call uncertain. The CDR3 runs 14 residues. The germline V gene has CDR1 MNHNY and CDR2 SVGAGI (reference sequence). The V end lost 6 bases, the J end lost 0 bases, and 11 bases lay between the germline ends. CDR3 bases: TGTGCCAGCAGCCTCCGGGGATTGAACACTGAAGCTTTCTTT. This translates into CASSLRGLNTEAFF.

This chain uses TRBV7-2 with TRBJ2-7; 10 bases are a match to TRBD1. This CDR3 is 15 amino acids long. Germline-derived CDR1 and CDR2 are SGHTA and FQGNSA. Trimming cost V 2 bases and J 3 bases; bases outside gene matches: 4. CDR3 in amino acids: CASSLTGTGVYEQYF. The CDR3 DNA follows: TGTGCCAGCAGCTTAACCGGGACAGGGGTCTACGAGCAGTACTTC.

This chain connects TRBV6-2 or TRBV6-3 to TRBJ2-7; no reliable D call. The length of the CDR3 is 12 residues. Trimming removed 2 bases at V and 3 bases at J, with 5 bases between. Germline V gene lookup returns CDR1 MNHEY and CDR2 SVGEGT. The DNA of the CDR3 is TGTGCCAGCAGTTACGCGGTCTACGAGCAGTACTTC. This encodes CASSYAVYEQYF.

This clonotype was picked up a small number of times. The J gene is TRBJ1-1, the V gene TRBV2; perhaps TRBD1 as D (5 bases). Between the trimmed V and J ends, which lost 7 bases and 0 bases, there was a span of 15 bases. In germline, CDR1 is SNHLY, CDR2 FYNNEI. The CDR3 runs to 15 residues. The CDR3 loop is CASNFRRGMNTEAFF. CDR3 sequence (DNA): TGTGCCAGCAATTTCAGGAGGGGAATGAACACTGAAGCTTTCTTT.

The J gene is TRBJ2-1, the V gene TRBV24-1; TRBD2 aligns across 7 bases. CDR1 and CDR2 (germline): KGHDR, SFDVKD. This CDR3 spans 18 amino acids. Losses at the gene ends were 0 bases for V and 3 bases for J; bases not matched to a gene: 10. CDR3 loop: CATSDLESLAAIYNEQFF. The CDR3 nucleotides are TGTGCCACCAGTGATTTGGAAAGCCTAGCGGCGATCTACAATGAGCAGTTCTTC.

This clonotype has more than one count but fewer than ten. V is TRBV15 and J is TRBJ2-5, with 7 positions matching TRBD2. This CDR3 is 16 amino acids long. Looked up from germline, CDR1 is LNHNV and CDR2 is YYDKDF (reference sequence). J gave up 2 bases and V 8 bases, and 14 bases lay outside the gene matches. The CDR3 DNA reads as TGTGCCACCGCAGGTAGCGGGCGGATGGGACAAGAGACCCAGTACTTC. It specifies CATAGSGRMGQETQYF.

This clonotype has ten or more counts. The chain combines TRBV6-2 or TRBV6-3 with TRBJ2-1; TRBD1 might be the D (6 bases). The germline V gene has CDR1 MNHEY and CDR2 SVGEGT. Trimming pared 0 bases from V and 6 bases from J, leaving 15 bases between. There are 16 residues in the CDR3. CDR3 nucleotides: TGTGCCAGCAGTTACTCGGCCCCACAGGGTACCAATGAGCAGTTCTTC. Amino acid sequence: CASSYSAPQGTNEQFF.

This clonotype has a count of ten or more. The rearrangement joins TRBV5-4 to TRBJ1-1, with 10 bases matching TRBD1. Germline trimming cut 3 bases from V and 5 bases from J; bases unmatched to any gene: 4. Germline CDR1 is SGHNT and CDR2 is YYREEE (reference sequence). This CDR3 has 14 amino acids. Here the CDR3 DNA reads TGTGCCAGCAGCTCGGGACAGGGGAGAACTGAAGCTTTCTTT. Its protein is CASSSGQGRTEAFF.

In its sample, this clonotype was seen many times. The genes are TRBV27 and TRBJ2-1; TRBD2 might be the D (7 bases). CDR1 is MNHEY, CDR2 SMNVEV, per germline (reference sequence). The CDR3 has 14 amino acids. The ends were cut back, 6 bases at V and 5 bases at J, with 14 bases in the middle. The CDR3 loop is CASRHGGPNNEQFF. In DNA form, the CDR3 reads TGTGCCAGCAGGCACGGGGGGCCAAACAATGAGCAGTTCTTC.

This chain joins TRBV5-1 and TRBJ2-3; 8 bases are a match to TRBD1. J was trimmed by 4 bases and V by 3 bases; bases with no gene match: 4. CDR3 size: 14 residues. The V gene's germline CDR1 is SGHRS and CDR2 YFSETQ. The CDR3, as DNA: TGCGCCAGCAGCTCCATGGGACAGGCAGATACGCAGTATTTT. It encodes CASSSMGQADTQYF.

The chain joins TRBV6-6 to TRBJ1-5; D unresolved. The germline V gene encodes CDR1 MNHNY and CDR2 SVGAGI (reference sequence). This CDR3 region has 21 residues. V was clipped by 1 base and J by 6 bases, with 31 bases between them. CDR3 region: CASSYFALGGSRVGLFQPQHF. CDR3 in DNA: TGTGCCAGCAGTTACTTCGCGTTGGGAGGATCAAGGGTTGGATTGTTTCAGCCCCAGCATTTT.

This clonotype was detected many times. The V and J genes are TRBV27 and TRBJ2-7, with 9 bases identical to TRBD1. The CDR3 spans 13 residues. The junction had 8 bases not matched to a gene; V was cut back by 10 bases and J by 4 bases. Per germline, CDR1 MNHEY and CDR2 SMNVEV (reference sequence). The CDR3 is CATRTGASYEQYF. The CDR3 bases are TGTGCCACCAGGACAGGGGCTTCGTACGAGCAGTACTTC.

This chain uses TRBV18 with TRBJ2-2; D is possibly TRBD1 (5 bases). Germline V lookup: CDR1 KGHSH, CDR2 LQKENI. The CDR3 has 15 amino acids. The V end was cut by 6 bases, the J end by 5 bases, with 16 bases between. This CDR3 reads CASSELQGRTGELFF. In DNA, the CDR3 is TGTGCCAGCTCTGAACTCCAGGGAAGGACCGGGGAGCTGTTTTTT.

This sequence joins TRBV6-5 and TRBJ1-1; possibly TRBD1 for D (6 bases). Deletions cut 8 bases from V and 5 bases from J, with 12 bases between. Germline loops: CDR1 MNHEY, CDR2 SVGAGI. The CDR3 is made up of 12 amino acids. CDR3 in amino acids: CASSQGWTEAFF. CDR3 sequence (DNA): TGTGCCAGCTCCCAGGGGTGGACTGAAGCTTTCTTT.

The chain recombines TRBV4-2 with TRBJ2-5, with 8 bases lining up with TRBD2. V lost 0 bases and J lost 5; bases outside the gene matches: 8. Germline V gene lookup returns CDR1 LGHNA and CDR2 YNFKEQ. This CDR3 has 16 residues. The CDR3 DNA follows: TGTGCCAGCAGCCAAGATACCGGGGGGGCATCGGAGACCCAGTACTTC. Protein sequence: CASSQDTGGASETQYF.

This clonotype was detected many times. The chain recombines TRBV2 with TRBJ2-1; 11 bases fit TRBD2. Germline V CDR1 and CDR2: SNHLY, FYNNEI. The J segment lost 10 bases and the V segment lost 7 bases, leaving 12 bases of the junction unmatched. The CDR3 length is 15 residues. The CDR3 bases are TGTGCCAGCACCCAGGAGGTTAGCGGGAGGGCAGAGCAGTTCTTC. Translating it yields CASTQEVSGRAEQFF. Full variable domain (remainder filled in from reference TRBV2 and TRBJ2-1): EPEVTQTPSHQVTQMGQEVILRCVPISNHLYFYWYRQILGQKVEFLVSFYNNEISEKSEIFDDQFSVERPDGSNFTLKIRSTKLEDSAMYFCASTQEVSGRAEQFFGPGTRLTVL.

This clonotype has more than one count but fewer than ten. This sequence joins TRBV20-1 and TRBJ2-2, with D possibly being TRBD2 (5 bases). Per the germline V gene, CDR1 is DFQATT and CDR2 is SNEGSKA (reference sequence). The V end lost 6 bases, the J end lost 4 bases, and 9 bases lay between the germline ends. This CDR3 has 12 amino acids. The CDR3 loop reads CSAPSFTGELFF. Written as DNA, the CDR3 is TGCAGTGCCCCTAGCTTCACCGGGGAGCTGTTTTTT.

This clonotype showed up just a few times. This chain connects TRBV11-1 to TRBJ2-3; D may be TRBD1 (6 bases). The germline V gene has CDR1 SGHAT and CDR2 FQDESV (reference sequence). CDR3 length: 13 residues. V lost 6 bases and J lost 5, with 12 bases in between. The CDR3 protein is CASSGGPLDTQYF. CDR3 nucleotide sequence: TGTGCCAGCAGTGGGGGCCCTCTAGATACGCAGTATTTT.

This clonotype was seen at least ten times. The chain joins TRBV5-5 to TRBJ2-7; TRBD2 agrees at 13 bases. The ends lost 4 bases at V and 0 bases at J; junction bases unmatched: 7. The CDR3 totals 17 residues. Per the germline V gene, CDR1 is SGHKS and CDR2 is YYEKEE (reference sequence). The CDR3 protein is CASSMGLAGRSSYEQYF. The DNA of the CDR3 is TGTGCCAGCAGCATGGGACTAGCGGGAAGGAGCTCCTACGAGCAGTACTTC.

This clonotype was seen many times. This chain uses TRBV2 with TRBJ2-1; D remains ambiguous. V was trimmed by 7 bases and J by 4 bases, leaving 14 bases between them. Germline V gene lookup returns CDR1 SNHLY and CDR2 FYNNEI. The CDR3 sequence is 14 residues long. Written as DNA, the CDR3 is TGTGCCAGCACTTATACGCCGAAGTACAATGAGCAGTTCTTC. Its protein is CASTYTPKYNEQFF.

The chain couples TRBV5-1 to TRBJ2-3; 9 bases are shared with TRBD2. Looked up from germline, CDR1 is SGHRS and CDR2 is YFSETQ. This CDR3 is 18 amino acids long. V gave up 4 bases and J gave up 1 base; unmatched junction bases: 13. The CDR3 reads CASSRTATSGYGTDTQYF. The CDR3 DNA follows: TGCGCCAGCAGCCGAACCGCCACTAGCGGGTACGGCACAGATACGCAGTATTTT.

This clonotype has a count of ten or more. The chain has TRBV7-6 and TRBJ2-2; 8 bases map to TRBD1. The CDR3 is made up of 16 amino acids. Germline CDR1 SGHVS, CDR2 FNYEAQ. Unmatched junction bases numbered 6, after V lost 5 bases and J lost 1 base. CDR3 bases: TGTGCCAGCAGCCAACAGGGGACAGGGAACACCGGGGAGCTGTTTTTT. Translating gives CASSQQGTGNTGELFF.

This clonotype was counted many times. The J gene is TRBJ1-4, the V gene TRBV29-1; D call uncertain. Germline V gene lookup returns CDR1 SQVTM and CDR2 ANQGSEA. V was pared by 6 bases and J by 7 bases, with 6 bases between. The CDR3 spans 10 residues. The CDR3 nucleotides read TGCAGCGTCGGGTTTGAAAAACTGTTTTTT. This codes for CSVGFEKLFF.

This clonotype was counted a few times. This chain uses TRBV4-2 with TRBJ2-3, with D unresolved. V gave up 0 bases and J gave up 0 bases, with 16 bases separating them. Germline lookup yields CDR1 LGHNA and CDR2 YNFKEQ. The CDR3 length is 18 residues. DNA of the CDR3: TGTGCCAGCAGCCAAGATGCCGGTCCAGATGTTAGCACAGATACGCAGTATTTT. Encoded protein: CASSQDAGPDVSTDTQYF.